Each of the 5 T cell receptor beta chains below was sequenced from the same sample in a study of early T cells in non-severe SARS-CoV-2 infection. MiXCR, applied by TCRdb to the 5' RACE reads, yields one record per CDR3 protein. The repertoire holds approximately 60,000 distinct CDR3 sequences, with around 12% as singletons. Sequencing was done on a sample of whole blood. Source of these receptors: an adult who was a healthcare worker with PCR-confirmed SARS-CoV-2 infection or an uninfected control (not recorded which).

This clonotype has just a few counts. The gene calls are TRBV6-8 and TRBJ1-2; the D gene is possibly TRBD1 (5 bases). The germline CDR1 and CDR2 sequences are MNHGY and SAAAGT. CDR3 length: 15 amino acids. Trimming removed 7 bases at V and 4 bases at J, with 19 bases between. The CDR3 region is CASTGAIGGGYGYTF. CDR3 bases: TGTGCCAGCACCGGGGCAATCGGGGGAGGCTATGGCTACACCTTC.

In its sample, this clonotype was seen many times. The CDR3 spells CASRSVTAGVAPQHF. The CDR3 DNA is TGTGCCAGTAGGTCCGTGACAGCCGGGGTAGCGCCCCAGCATTTT. This sequence joins TRBV19 and TRBJ1-5, with D perhaps TRBD1 (5 bases). Germline lookup yields CDR1 LNHDA and CDR2 SQIVND (reference sequence). The CDR3 loop spans 15 amino acids. V was pared by 6 bases and J by 9 bases, with 21 bases between.

This clonotype was seen ten or more times. The chain carries TRBV20-1 and TRBJ2-3; no firm D call. Germline V gene sequence: CDR1 DFQATT, CDR2 SNEGSKA (reference sequence). The CDR3 covers 15 residues. V lost 3 bases and J lost 3, with 16 bases in between. DNA of the CDR3: TGCAGTGCTAGCCCCCTAATGTCACCGACAGATACGCAGTATTTT. As protein: CSASPLMSPTDTQYF.

In its sample, this clonotype was seen many times. DNA of the CDR3: TGTGCCAGCAGTTTAGGGGAGGCCAATCAGCCCCAGCATTTT. This translates into CASSLGEANQPQHF. The J gene is TRBJ1-5, the V gene TRBV12-3 or TRBV12-4, with D hard to call. This CDR3 is built from 14 residues. Trimming took off 1 base at V and 3 bases at J, with 7 bases between the two ends.

The table lists this clonotype with many counts. The CDR3 reads CASSLDRNEQFF. CDR3 in DNA: TGTGCCAGCAGCTTAGATCGGAATGAGCAGTTCTTC. The chain carries TRBV11-3 and TRBJ2-1, with unresolved D. The V gene's germline CDR1 is SGHNT and CDR2 YENEEA. The V end lost 0 bases, the J end lost 7 bases, and 4 bases lay between the germline ends. The CDR3 consists of 12 residues.